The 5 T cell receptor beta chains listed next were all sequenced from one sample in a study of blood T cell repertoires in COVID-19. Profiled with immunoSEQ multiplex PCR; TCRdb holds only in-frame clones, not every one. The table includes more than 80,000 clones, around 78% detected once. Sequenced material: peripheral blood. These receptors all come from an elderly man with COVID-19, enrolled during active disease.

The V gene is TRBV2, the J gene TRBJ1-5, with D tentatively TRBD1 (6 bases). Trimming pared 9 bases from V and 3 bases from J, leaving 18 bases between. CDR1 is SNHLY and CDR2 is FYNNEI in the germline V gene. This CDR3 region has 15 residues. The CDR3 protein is CASSSQGQLNQPQHF. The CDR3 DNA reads TGTGCCAGTTCGAGCCAAGGACAGCTCAATCAGCCCCAGCATTTT.

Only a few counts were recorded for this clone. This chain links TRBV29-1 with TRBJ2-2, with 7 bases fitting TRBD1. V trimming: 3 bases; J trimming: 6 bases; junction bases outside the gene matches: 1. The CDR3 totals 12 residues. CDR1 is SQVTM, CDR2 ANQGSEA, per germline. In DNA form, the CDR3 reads TGCAGCGTTGAGACAGGGTCCGGGGAGCTGTTTTTT. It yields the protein CSVETGSGELFF.

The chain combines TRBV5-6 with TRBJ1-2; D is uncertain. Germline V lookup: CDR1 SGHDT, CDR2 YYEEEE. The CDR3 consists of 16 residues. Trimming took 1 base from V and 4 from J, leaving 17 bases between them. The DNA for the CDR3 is TGTGCCAGCAGCTTGAGTGCAGGAAAAGGACTCTATGGCTACACCTTC. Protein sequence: CASSLSAGKGLYGYTF.

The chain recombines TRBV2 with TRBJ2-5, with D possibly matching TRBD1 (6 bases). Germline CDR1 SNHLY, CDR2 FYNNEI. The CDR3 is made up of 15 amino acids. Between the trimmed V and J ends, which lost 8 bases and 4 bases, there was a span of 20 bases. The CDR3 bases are TGTGCCAGCCAGACAGGCCTGGGGGTCCTAGAGACCCAGTACTTC. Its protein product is CASQTGLGVLETQYF.

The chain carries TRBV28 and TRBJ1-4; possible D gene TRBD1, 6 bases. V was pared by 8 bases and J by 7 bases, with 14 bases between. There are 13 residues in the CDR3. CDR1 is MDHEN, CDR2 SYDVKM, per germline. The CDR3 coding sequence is TGTGCCAGCCTAGGGGGGGCACTTGAAAAACTGTTTTTT. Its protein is CASLGGALEKLFF.